Below are 25 T cell receptor beta chains sequenced from a single sample in a study of cytomegalovirus exposure and HLA in healthy donors. The PCR made use of 60 Vbeta and 13 Jbeta primers. Only in-frame clones appear in the TCRdb table, and some are missing; sequencing was by immunoSEQ multiplex PCR. The sample carries about 160,000 clones, around 80% recorded once. Sequencing was carried out using PBMCs. These TCRs come from a man in his forties in good health and CMV-seronegative.

The chain is built from TRBV4-3 and TRBJ1-5, with 11 bases fitting TRBD1. Trimming took 8 bases from V and 5 from J; bases not matched to a gene: 8. CDR3 length: 15 amino acids. Germline V gene lookup returns CDR1 LGHNA and CDR2 YSLEER. The CDR3 spells CASGPPGQGDQPQHF. DNA of the CDR3: TGCGCCAGCGGACCTCCGGGACAGGGGGATCAGCCCCAGCATTTT.

V usage is TRBV4-2 and J usage is TRBJ2-5; 11 bases line up with TRBD2. TRBJ2-7 matches the DNA end more closely, so the J call is doubtful. Germline CDR1 LGHNA, CDR2 YNFKEQ. The CDR3 covers 18 residues. Here the CDR3 reads CASSQSLAGGLRTYEQYF. Written as DNA, the CDR3 is TGTGCCAGCAGCCAATCTCTAGCGGGGGGACTGAGAACCTACGAGCAGTACTTC.

V gene TRBV6-1 combines with J gene TRBJ1-5; D remains ambiguous. The V and J ends lost 0 bases and 2 bases respectively, with 5 bases between them. This CDR3 contains 14 residues. Looked up from germline, CDR1 is MNHNS and CDR2 is SASEGT. This CDR3 is CASSEARGNQPQHF. DNA for the CDR3: TGTGCCAGCAGTGAAGCTAGAGGCAATCAGCCCCAGCATTTT.

The CDR3 DNA sequence: TGTGCCAGCAGCGCCGGGACAGGGTTCTCCGAGCAGTACTTC. Its protein is CASSAGTGFSEQYF. This chain uses TRBV9 with TRBJ2-7; 9 positions match TRBD1. The CDR3 is 14 amino acids. V shed 3 bases and J 6 bases; nucleotides not matched to a gene: 7. Germline CDR1 is SGDLS and CDR2 is YYNGEE.

The chain has TRBV9 and TRBJ2-3, with 9 bases lining up with TRBD1. CDR1 is SGDLS and CDR2 is YYNGEE in the germline V gene. The CDR3 length is 14 residues. Losses at the gene ends were 4 bases for V and 9 bases for J; bases not matched to a gene: 9. The CDR3 DNA reads as TGTGCCAGCAGCCCACAGGGGGCAAAGGGGACGCAGTATTTT. This gives the protein CASSPQGAKGTQYF.

The chain carries TRBV18 and TRBJ1-1; 7 bases fit TRBD1. The V gene end was trimmed by 4 bases and the J gene end by 1 base; junction bases not matched to a gene: 0. Germline values: CDR1 KGHSH, CDR2 LQKENI. The CDR3 contains 13 residues. As DNA, the CDR3 is TGTGCCAGCTCACGGACAGGGAACACTGAAGCTTTCTTT. This encodes CASSRTGNTEAFF.

The chain has TRBV6-1 and TRBJ1-4; D is undetermined. There are 17 residues in the CDR3. Trimming stripped 3 bases from V and 0 bases from J, with 14 bases between. Germline CDR1 reads MNHNS; CDR2 reads SASEGT. The CDR3 sequence: CASSDSESRTTNEKLFF. The CDR3 nucleotides read TGTGCCAGCAGTGATTCGGAGTCGCGTACAACTAATGAAAAACTGTTTTTT.

The chain combines TRBV7-8 with TRBJ2-1, with D possibly matching TRBD2 (5 bases). Trimming left V 3 bases short and J 8 bases short, with 17 bases between. CDR3 length: 15 amino acids. CDR1 and CDR2 (germline): SGHVS, FQNEAQ. The CDR3 DNA follows: TGTGCCAGCAGCTTCGTGGAACTAGAAGGTGATGAGCAGTTCTTC. Its protein is CASSFVELEGDEQFF.

The chain has TRBV10-3 and TRBJ2-3; D is perhaps TRBD1 (6 bases). Trimming removed 2 bases at V and 1 base at J, with 16 bases between. From germline, CDR1 is ENHRY and CDR2 SYGVKD. This CDR3 has 17 amino acids. The CDR3 coding sequence is TGTGCCATCAGTGAGCCTAGGACAGTCCCCGGCACAGATACGCAGTATTTT. It encodes CAISEPRTVPGTDTQYF.

This chain connects TRBV29-1 to TRBJ2-3; TRBD2 aligns across 8 bases. Germline V gene sequence: CDR1 SQVTM, CDR2 ANQGSEA. The CDR3 has 12 residues. J was trimmed by 6 bases and V by 3 bases; bases with no gene match: 2. Here the CDR3 reads CSVDGGGDTQYF. The CDR3 DNA is TGCAGCGTTGACGGCGGGGGGGATACGCAGTATTTT.

This clone appeared once. The CDR3 nucleotides are TGTGCCAGCTCACCAGACCGCAGGGAGACCCAGTACTTC. Translating gives CASSPDRRETQYF. The chain uses TRBV18 and TRBJ2-5, with no clear D. Trimming left V 2 bases short and J 5 bases short, with 9 bases between. CDR1 is KGHSH and CDR2 is LQKENI in the germline V gene. The CDR3 spans 13 residues.

The chain uses TRBV9 and TRBJ2-3, with 11 bases identical to TRBD2. Germline CDR1 SGDLS, CDR2 YYNGEE. The CDR3 consists of 16 residues. The ends lost 3 bases at V and 2 bases at J; junction bases unmatched: 5. The CDR3 DNA follows: TGTGCCAGCAGCGACGGGACTAGCGGACTCACAGATACGCAGTATTTT. Translation gives CASSDGTSGLTDTQYF.

With respect to this clone: This specimen includes other DNA sequences encoding the same CDR3. The rearrangement joins TRBV30 to TRBJ1-5, with TRBD1 matching over 9 bases. This CDR3 spans 13 amino acids. Trimming took 5 bases from V and 4 from J; bases not matched to a gene: 3. Germline V CDR1 and CDR2: GTSNPN, SVGIG (reference sequence). CDR3 in amino acids: CAWGGTGNQPQHF. As DNA, the CDR3 is TGTGCCTGGGGGGGGACAGGGAATCAGCCCCAGCATTTT. Filled out from reference TRBV30 and TRBJ1-5, the complete variable domain reads SQTIHQWPATLVQPVGSPLSLECTVEGTSNPNLYWYRQAAGRGLQLLFYSVGIGQISSEVPQNLSASRPQDRQFILSSKKLLLSDSGFYLCAWGGTGNQPQHFGDGTRLSIL.

This clone occurred a few times. The gene calls are TRBV5-4 and TRBJ2-1; unclear D gene. The CDR3 runs to 15 residues. The germline gives CDR1 SGHNT, CDR2 YYREEE (reference sequence). Trimming cost V 4 bases and J 1 base, with 12 bases left between them. CDR3 loop: CASSLRQESYNEQFF. DNA for the CDR3: TGTGCCAGCAGCCTCCGGCAGGAATCCTACAATGAGCAGTTCTTC.

The chain couples TRBV4-1 to TRBJ2-1; 15 bases agree with TRBD2. V lost 3 bases to trimming and J lost 7 bases; unmatched junction nucleotides: 7. In germline, CDR1 is MGHRA, CDR2 YSYEKL. The CDR3 runs 17 residues. Here the CDR3 reads CASSQRTSGGGSNEQFF. In DNA form, the CDR3 reads TGCGCCAGCAGCCAGAGGACTAGCGGGGGGGGTTCGAATGAGCAGTTCTTC.

V usage is TRBV18 and J usage is TRBJ1-2; 8 bases are a match to TRBD1. CDR3 length: 13 residues. Trimming took 2 bases from V and 8 from J; bases not matched to a gene: 4. Looked up from germline, CDR1 is KGHSH and CDR2 is LQKENI. The CDR3 protein is CASSPTTGEGYTF. CDR3 DNA sequence: TGTGCCAGCTCACCAACGACAGGGGAAGGCTACACCTTC.

This clone was observed a handful of times. The chain is built from TRBV4-2 and TRBJ1-2; perhaps TRBD1 as D (5 bases). The CDR3 runs to 13 residues. Trimming took 1 base from V and 7 from J, leaving 10 bases between them. Germline V gene data show CDR1 as LGHNA and CDR2 as YNFKEQ. CDR3 bases: TGTGCCAGCAGCCAAGGGGGGAGGGGTGGCTACACCTTC. Its translation is CASSQGGRGGYTF.

A single count supports this clone. This sequence joins TRBV5-1 and TRBJ2-1, with 10 bases lining up with TRBD1. V dropped 3 bases and J dropped 6; count of bases not matched to a gene: 0. Germline CDR1 is SGHRS and CDR2 is YFSETQ. The CDR3 has 13 amino acids. The CDR3 DNA follows: TGCGCCAGCAGCTGGACAGGGGGCAATGAGCAGTTCTTC. Encoded protein: CASSWTGGNEQFF.

The chain joins TRBV4-1 to TRBJ1-3; no firm D call. There are 15 residues in the CDR3. Germline values: CDR1 MGHRA, CDR2 YSYEKL. Trimming removed 3 bases at V and 0 bases at J, with 9 bases between. The CDR3, as DNA: TGCGCCAGCAGCCATCCTGAGGGCTCTGGAAACACCATATATTTT. Amino acid sequence: CASSHPEGSGNTIYF.

This clone was seen just once. This chain links TRBV7-2 with TRBJ1-6; 7 positions match TRBD1. Unmatched junction bases numbered 7, after V lost 5 bases and J lost 6 bases. Looked up from germline, CDR1 is SGHTA and CDR2 is FQGNSA. The CDR3 has 15 residues. The CDR3 nucleotides read TGTGCCAGCAGCGTACAGGGGTCGGTTAATTCACCCCTCCACTTT. Amino acid sequence: CASSVQGSVNSPLHF.

This clone was observed a handful of times. The chain uses TRBV5-1 and TRBJ2-7, with a possible D match to TRBD1 (6 bases). V lost 0 bases and J 0 bases, leaving 10 bases between the germline ends. The germline gives CDR1 SGHRS, CDR2 YFSETQ. This CDR3 is 15 amino acids long. The CDR3 nucleotides are TGCGCCAGCAGCTTGGAAGGACAGAACTCCTACGAGCAGTACTTC. This codes for CASSLEGQNSYEQYF.

In the case of this clone: One end of the junction is discordant with germline, which a read error may explain. The chain is built from TRBV10-3 and TRBJ2-4; weak D call: TRBD2 (7 bases). Looked up from germline, CDR1 is ENHRY and CDR2 is SYGVKD. CDR3 length: 14 amino acids. The chain's CDR3 is CAISEGGAKNIQYF. Written as DNA, the CDR3 is TGTGCCATCAGTGAAGGGGGGGCCAAAAACATTCAATACTTC.

This chain connects TRBV9 to TRBJ2-2; 11 positions agree with TRBD2. The CDR3 spans 18 residues. V shed 3 bases and J 5 bases; nucleotides not matched to a gene: 12. Per the germline V gene, CDR1 is SGDLS and CDR2 is YYNGEE. CDR3 nucleotides: TGTGCCAGCAGCGGTAGCGGGGGGGCCAATCGGTGGACCGGGGAGCTGTTTTTT. This translates into CASSGSGGANRWTGELFF.

The V call is TRBV2, the J call TRBJ1-2; D may be TRBD1 (5 bases). In germline, CDR1 is SNHLY, CDR2 FYNNEI. Deletions cut 7 bases from V and 5 bases from J, with 20 bases between. The CDR3 totals 15 residues. CDR3 in amino acids: CASIGTDGLFYGYTF. The CDR3 DNA reads as TGTGCCAGCATAGGGACTGACGGCCTTTTTTATGGCTACACCTTC.

This chain joins TRBV28 and TRBJ2-1; 11 bases agree with TRBD2. The germline V gene encodes CDR1 MDHEN and CDR2 SYDVKM. The J segment lost 4 bases and the V segment lost 4 bases, leaving 6 bases of the junction unmatched. The CDR3 is made up of 16 amino acids. The CDR3: CASSSASGGPYNEQFF. Here the CDR3 DNA reads TGTGCCAGCAGTTCAGCTAGCGGGGGGCCGTACAATGAGCAGTTCTTC.